Listed below are T cell receptor beta chains from one sample, sequenced in a study of blood T cells in healthy people across ages. MiXCR, applied by TCRdb to the 5' RACE reads, yields one record per CDR3 protein. The profile shows roughly 1.6 million distinct CDR3 sequences, approximately 32% of them singletons. The sample consisted of blood. These receptors were obtained from a woman aged 30 to 39 in good health. CDR3s include the opening cysteine and the closing phenylalanine or tryptophan. A D gene is named only where the DNA matches it firmly. Where a row states a size, it is once, few, many or the class of an expanded clone; other rows omit it.

clone_size j_call d_call v_call cdr3_nt cdr3_aa
NA TRBJ1-2 NA TRBV7-3 TGTGCCAGCAGCCTCCCTTGGTCCTACGGGGGGTATGGCTACACCTTC CASSLPWSYGGYGYTF
NA TRBJ2-3 NA TRBV9 TGTGCCAGCAGCGTAGACCCGGAGGGAGATACGCAGTATTTT CASSVDPEGDTQYF
NA TRBJ2-1 TRBD1 TRBV20-1 TGCAGTGCGCCACCGGACAGGGCCTACAATGAGCAGTTCTTC CSAPPDRAYNEQFF
few TRBJ2-3 NA TRBV9 TGTGCCAGCAGCGTAGGGGGGGGGGCAGGAGGAGATACGCAGTATTTT CASSVGGGAGGDTQYF
few TRBJ2-7 NA TRBV3-1 TGTGCCAGCAGCCAAGCAGCGAAGTACGAGCAGTACTTC CASSQAAKYEQYF
few TRBJ1-2 NA TRBV7-9 TGTGCCAGCAGCTTCGGATCTACGTACTATGGCTACACCTTC CASSFGSTYYGYTF
few TRBJ1-2 TRBD1 TRBV29-1 TGCAGCGTGACACGGGACAGGGGTGATGGCTACACCTTC CSVTRDRGDGYTF
NA TRBJ1-5 NA TRBV5-5 TGTGCCAGCAGCCGACAGGTAGATCAGCCCCAGCATTTT CASSRQVDQPQHF
NA TRBJ1-1 TRBD1 TRBV7-9 TGTGCCAGCAGCGATGGACAGGCTATGACTGAAGCTTTCTTT CASSDGQAMTEAFF
NA TRBJ2-7 NA TRBV3-1 TGTGCCAGCAGATCTCGGGGGAACCAAGAGGCCCAGTACTTC CASRSRGNQEAQYF
few TRBJ1-2 NA TRBV4-2 TGTGCCAGCAGCCAAGAAAAGGGCAGCACAAGTTATGGCTACACCTTC CASSQEKGSTSYGYTF
NA TRBJ1-1 TRBD1 TRBV6-2/TRBV6-3 TGTGCCAGCTTCCCCACTGGACAGGGAACGAAGGCTTTCTTT CASFPTGQGTKAFF
NA TRBJ1-1 TRBD1 TRBV30 TGTGCCTGGAGCGTCCCAACTCGGACAGGGAACACTGAAGCTTTCTTT CAWSVPTRTGNTEAFF
NA TRBJ2-1 TRBD2 TRBV24-1 TGTGCCACCAGTGACCCGGTGGGGACTAGTGGGTACAATGAGCAGTTCTTC CATSDPVGTSGYNEQFF
few TRBJ2-1 NA TRBV6-1 TGTGCCAGCAGTGAAGACGCGGGACTTTACAATGAGCAGTTCTTC CASSEDAGLYNEQFF
NA TRBJ2-7 TRBD2 TRBV6-5 TGTGCCAGCGGCGGGGGGGGCACCCACGAGCAGTACTTC CASGGGGTHEQYF
NA TRBJ2-1 TRBD2 TRBV7-2 TGTGCCAGCAGGACGCCGGGACTAGTAAATGAGCAGTTCTTC CASRTPGLVNEQFF
few TRBJ2-7 NA TRBV20-1 TGCAGTGCTAGAGCCCTCAGGGGGGGTTTCTACGAGCAGTACTTC CSARALRGGFYEQYF
many TRBJ2-1 TRBD1 TRBV29-1 TGCAGCGTTTCACAGGGGGCGAAGGTTAATGAGCAGTTCTTC CSVSQGAKVNEQFF
NA TRBJ1-1 NA TRBV29-1 TGCAGCGTTGTCTCGGCGATGGCTTTCTTT CSVVSAMAFF